This T cell receptor (beta chain) stems from a study of shared clonotypes between healthy human individuals. Study-level background: The donor group consisted of a couple of women and three men, aged 18 to 49. The study, taken as a whole, reports: Only blood samples were collected, and tissue repertoires likely differ. Compared with clonotypes that all four donors shared, non-shared clonotypes had lower generation probabilities.

Naive CD8 cells were CD45RO-negative, positively selected for CCR7, excluding terminally differentiated effector memory CD45RA+ cells. Sequencing was performed with immunoSEQ multiplex PCR; in TCRdb, only in-frame clones are kept and a portion is missing. This sample has around 2,000,000 clones, with roughly 94% found just once. Regarding this clone: Its antigen is as yet unknown.

The CDR3 has 14 residues. The V end lost 4 bases, the J end lost 6 bases, and 16 bases lay between the germline ends. CDR1 is SEHNR and CDR2 is FQNEAQ in the germline V gene (reference sequence). The V and J genes are TRBV7-9 and TRBJ2-7; no reliable D call. Sequencing input: naive CD8+ T cells sorted from blood. This receptor was taken from a man aged 18 to 30 in good health. CDR3 DNA sequence: TGTGCCAGCAGCTCTTCCCTTACCCCTCTCGAGCAGTACTTC. Translation gives CASSSSLTPLEQYF. Complete variable domain (other parts from reference TRBV7-9 and TRBJ2-7): DTGVSQNPRHKITKRGQNVTFRCDPISEHNRLYWYRQTLGQGPEFLTYFQNEAQLEKSRLLSDRFSAERPKGSFSTLEIQRTEQGDSAMYLCASSSSLTPLEQYFGPGTRLTVT.